This T cell receptor (beta chain) was captured in a study of blood T cell repertoires in COVID-19. Repertoires were generated with immunoSEQ multiplex PCR, while TCRdb's copy carries only in-frame clones and drops some. The sample yields about 120,000 clones, more than 85% seen once. This CDR3 has 11 amino acids. CDR1 DFQATT and CDR2 SNEGSKA come from the germline V gene (reference sequence). The germline V and J ends were trimmed by 7 bases and 5 bases, with 11 bases remaining between them. The chain employs TRBV20-1 and TRBJ1-2; no firm D call. Sequencing was done on a sample of peripheral blood. This sequence originates from a man aged 55 to 70 with COVID-19, enrolled during active disease. This CDR3 is CSGRAGYGYTF. CDR3 bases: TGCAGTGGTCGAGCGGGGTATGGCTACACCTTC.